The 9 T cell receptor beta chains in this list originate from one sample, sequenced in a study of cytomegalovirus exposure and HLA in healthy donors. This PCR relied on a set of 60 Vbeta primers and 13 Jbeta primers. Method: immunoSEQ multiplex PCR; TCRdb's copy keeps in-frame clones and lacks some. The table lists fewer than 250,000 clones, around 83% of them singletons. Sequenced input: PBMCs. The receptors derive from a woman between 50 and 59 years old in good health and CMV-seropositive.

This sequence joins TRBV4-1 and TRBJ2-3; 8 bases line up with TRBD2. V lost 2 bases, J lost 1 base, and 8 bases stayed unmatched. Germline-derived CDR1 and CDR2 are MGHRA and YSYEKL. CDR3 length equals 17 residues. DNA of the CDR3: TGCGCCAGCAGCCAACCCATACCGGGACTAGGCACAGATACGCAGTATTTT. It is translated as CASSQPIPGLGTDTQYF.

The chain is built from TRBV2 and TRBJ1-2, with TRBD1 matching 7 bases. V was clipped by 7 bases and J by 8 bases; unmatched bases: 10. From germline, CDR1 is SNHLY and CDR2 FYNNEI. CDR3 size: 13 residues. The CDR3 here is CASTLLTGQGYTF. The CDR3 DNA sequence: TGTGCCAGCACGCTCCTGACAGGGCAAGGCTACACCTTC.

CDR3: CASSADIGPEAFF. For the CDR3, the DNA is TGCGCCAGCAGCGCCGATATTGGCCCTGAAGCTTTCTTT. V and J are TRBV5-1 and TRBJ1-1; D gene unclear. The CDR3 consists of 13 residues. V was trimmed by 4 bases and J by 6 bases, leaving 13 bases between them. The germline CDR1 and CDR2 sequences are SGHRS and YFSETQ.

V and J are TRBV5-1 and TRBJ2-1, with TRBD2 matching 7 bases. The CDR3 totals 15 residues. Germline V lookup: CDR1 SGHRS, CDR2 YFSETQ. The V gene end was trimmed by 4 bases and the J gene end by 8 bases; junction bases not matched to a gene: 12. The DNA of the CDR3 is TGCGCCAGCAGCCGTTGGGAGGGCTCCAGGGATGAGCAGTTCTTC. It is translated as CASSRWEGSRDEQFF.

V and J are TRBV4-3 and TRBJ1-2; 12 bases fit TRBD1. CDR3 size: 14 residues. Unmatched junction bases numbered 6, after V lost 5 bases and J lost 8 bases. CDR1 LGHNA and CDR2 YSLEER come from the germline V gene. The CDR3 DNA follows: TGCGCCAGCAGCTGGGGACAGGGGGCGTCAGGCTACACCTTC. This encodes CASSWGQGASGYTF.

V is TRBV11-2 and J is TRBJ2-5; D ambiguous. Germline V gene sequence: CDR1 SGHAT, CDR2 FQNNGV. The ends were cut back, 4 bases at V and 5 bases at J, with 8 bases in the middle. The CDR3 covers 12 residues. The CDR3 bases are TGTGCCAGCAGCTCGGGTGGCGAGACCCAGTACTTC. It specifies CASSSGGETQYF. Supplemented by reference TRBV11-2 and TRBJ2-5, the full variable domain reads EAGVAQSPRYKIIEKRQSVAFWCNPISGHATLYWYQQILGQGPKLLIQFQNNGVVDDSQLPKDRFSAERLKGVDSTLKIQPAKLEDSAVYLCASSSGGETQYFGPGTRLLVL.

The rearrangement links TRBV7-9 to TRBJ2-5; the match to TRBD2 covers 9 bases. The CDR3 covers 16 residues. Germline loops: CDR1 SEHNR, CDR2 FQNEAQ (reference sequence). With V trimmed by 3 bases and J by 2 bases, 7 bases remained unmatched. CDR3 residues: CASSFLAGAPQETQYF. The DNA for the CDR3 is TGTGCCAGCAGCTTTTTAGCGGGGGCCCCACAAGAGACCCAGTACTTC.

CDR3 sequence reads: CASSYTSGVGETQYF. The CDR3 coding sequence is TGTGCCAGCAGTTACACTAGCGGGGTTGGGGAGACCCAGTACTTC. J is TRBJ2-5 and V is TRBV11-2, with 10 positions matching TRBD2. The ends lost 6 bases at V and 5 bases at J; junction bases unmatched: 9. The CDR3 loop spans 15 amino acids. Looked up from germline, CDR1 is SGHAT and CDR2 is FQNNGV.

The chain couples TRBV6-1 to TRBJ2-7; possibly TRBD1 for D (6 bases). Trimming took off 6 bases at V and 2 bases at J, with 11 bases between the two ends. Germline values: CDR1 MNHNS, CDR2 SASEGT. This CDR3 is built from 13 residues. CDR3 in DNA: TGTGCCAGCAGGTTACAGGGAGCCTACGAGCAGTACTTC. Translated: CASRLQGAYEQYF.